This entry lists 7 T cell receptor beta chains sequenced from one sample in a study of blood T cell repertoires in COVID-19. Clones were sequenced by immunoSEQ multiplex PCR, and TCRdb holds only the in-frame ones, with some missing. This table has about 160,000 clones, approximately 91% appearing once. Sequenced: peripheral blood. The receptor set was obtained from a man aged 50-60 years with acute or convalescent COVID-19.

The chain employs TRBV7-2 and TRBJ2-2, with 9 bases lining up with TRBD1. This CDR3 has 14 residues. Germline loops: CDR1 SGHTA, CDR2 FQGNSA. V lost 6 bases and J lost 5; bases outside the gene matches: 4. The CDR3 DNA reads as TGTGCCAGCAGGGACAGGGGCGAAACCGGGGAGCTGTTTTTT. It yields the protein CASRDRGETGELFF.

CDR3 loop: CASARGDSGNTIYF. The CDR3 nucleotides read TGTGCCAGTGCACGGGGGGACTCTGGAAACACCATATATTTT. This rearrangement joins TRBV19 to TRBJ1-3, with D possibly TRBD1 on 5 matching bases. The V end lost 8 bases, the J end lost 0 bases, and 11 bases lay between the germline ends. Per germline, CDR1 LNHDA and CDR2 SQIVND (reference sequence). The CDR3 runs to 14 residues.

This chain links TRBV9 with TRBJ2-1, with a weak D call TRBD2 (5 bases). Trimming cost V 3 bases and J 1 base, with 8 bases left between them. Germline lookup yields CDR1 SGDLS and CDR2 YYNGEE. This CDR3 region has 14 residues. This CDR3 is CASSGRGSYNEQFF. The CDR3 nucleotides read TGTGCCAGCAGCGGGAGAGGGTCCTACAATGAGCAGTTCTTC.

V and J are TRBV11-2 and TRBJ1-6; 9 bases align to TRBD1. With V trimmed by 2 bases and J by 4 bases, 6 bases remained unmatched. Germline CDR1 SGHAT, CDR2 FQNNGV. The CDR3 covers 17 residues. CDR3 sequence reads: CASSLHLGQGYNSPLHF. The DNA for the CDR3 is TGTGCCAGCAGCTTACACCTCGGACAGGGGTATAATTCACCCCTCCACTTT.

This chain connects TRBV6-1 to TRBJ1-6; possible D gene TRBD1, 6 bases. Trimming cost V 1 base and J 0 bases, with 10 bases left between them. This CDR3 has 17 residues. Looked up from germline, CDR1 is MNHNS and CDR2 is SASEGT. The chain's CDR3 is CASSEEGGYSYNSPLHF. The CDR3 nucleotides are TGTGCCAGCAGTGAAGAAGGGGGATACTCCTATAATTCACCCCTCCACTTT.

This chain joins TRBV6-5 and TRBJ2-3; TRBD2 matches at 8 bases. Germline V gene data show CDR1 as MNHEY and CDR2 as SVGAGI. CDR3 length: 13 residues. With V trimmed by 9 bases and J by 3 bases, 5 bases remained unmatched. CDR3 coding DNA: TGTGCCAGTAAAGCGGGAGTTACAGATACGCAGTATTTT. Translated, it gives CASKAGVTDTQYF.

The J gene is TRBJ2-7, the V gene TRBV2, with D possibly being TRBD1 (6 bases). Per the germline V gene, CDR1 is SNHLY and CDR2 is FYNNEI. With 4 bases removed from V and 5 bases from J, the gap between germline ends came to 18 bases. The CDR3 runs 15 residues. In DNA, the CDR3 is TGTGCCAGCAGTGTTAGGAACAGGGCTTTCGACGAGCAGTACTTC. This sequence encodes CASSVRNRAFDEQYF.